The 22 T cell receptor beta chains reported below all come from one sample, sequenced in a study of technical replicates of blood from a few donors. Measured with immunoSEQ multiplex PCR; TCRdb has only the in-frame clones, and not every one. The table has some 83,000 clones, 85% to 95% seen once. Specimen: T cells isolated from PBMCs. Receptor source: a human donor in good health.

V gene TRBV6-1 combines with J gene TRBJ2-7; tentative D call: TRBD2 (6 bases). Germline loops: CDR1 MNHNS, CDR2 SASEGT. V was trimmed by 4 bases and J by 1 base, leaving 11 bases between them. The CDR3 is made up of 14 amino acids. The CDR3 here is CASSGLGASYEQYF. The CDR3 coding sequence is TGTGCCAGCAGTGGACTAGGAGCGTCCTACGAGCAGTACTTC.

The chain links TRBV19 to TRBJ2-6; TRBD1 matches at 7 bases. V gave up 7 bases and J gave up 0 bases; unmatched junction bases: 9. CDR1 LNHDA and CDR2 SQIVND come from the germline V gene (reference sequence). The CDR3 sequence is 17 residues long. CDR3 protein: CASNDWTGPSGANVLTF. The CDR3 DNA reads TGTGCCAGTAACGACTGGACAGGCCCCTCTGGGGCCAACGTCCTGACTTTC.

The gene calls are TRBV19 and TRBJ2-2, with TRBD1 matching 8 bases. The CDR3 length is 17 residues. V shed 0 bases and J 2 bases; nucleotides not matched to a gene: 5. Germline V CDR1 and CDR2: LNHDA, SQIVND (reference sequence). Here the CDR3 DNA reads TGTGCCAGTAGTATAGATCCCCCAGGGGGCAACACCGGGGAGCTGTTTTTT. Amino acids: CASSIDPPGGNTGELFF.

The rearrangement links TRBV7-9 to TRBJ2-2, with TRBD1 matching 11 bases. V lost 5 bases to trimming and J lost 12 bases; unmatched junction nucleotides: 2. The germline CDR1 and CDR2 sequences are SEHNR and FQNEAQ (reference sequence). The CDR3 runs 12 residues. CDR3 bases: TGTGCCAGCAGCCTGGACAGGGGGCAGCTGTTTTTT. This translates into CASSLDRGQLFF. Based on the CDR3 plus reference TRBV7-9 and TRBJ2-2, the full variable domain is DTGVSQNPRHKITKRGQNVTFRCDPISEHNRLYWYRQTLGQGPEFLTYFQNEAQLEKSRLLSDRFSAERPKGSFSTLEIQRTEQGDSAMYLCASSLDRGQLFFGEGSRLTVL.

This rearrangement joins TRBV28 to TRBJ2-6; D is possibly TRBD2 (5 bases). V was pared by 3 bases and J by 0 bases, with 9 bases between. The CDR3 sequence is 16 residues long. CDR1 and CDR2 from the germline V gene are MDHEN and SYDVKM. The CDR3 is CASSLVGDSGANVLTF. CDR3 coding DNA: TGTGCCAGCAGTTTGGTGGGAGACTCTGGGGCCAACGTCCTGACTTTC.

The V and J genes are TRBV20-1 and TRBJ1-2; no reliable D call. The germline gives CDR1 DFQATT, CDR2 SNEGSKA (reference sequence). The CDR3 length is 11 residues. The V and J ends lost 0 bases and 8 bases respectively, with 7 bases between them. The CDR3 nucleotides are TGCAGTGCTAGAGATCCCCCGGGCTACACCTTC. This translates into CSARDPPGYTF.

The rearrangement links TRBV7-8 to TRBJ2-5; no definite D call. Germline loops: CDR1 SGHVS, CDR2 FQNEAQ. V lost 4 bases, J lost 5 bases, and 5 bases lay in between. This CDR3 is built from 11 residues. The CDR3 spells CASSWAETQYF. The CDR3 DNA follows: TGTGCCAGCAGCTGGGCGGAGACCCAGTACTTC.

The chain has TRBV27 and TRBJ2-1; possible D gene TRBD2, 5 bases. The CDR3 totals 13 residues. Trimming shortened V by 5 bases and J by 6 bases, and 11 bases separated the two germline ends. Germline lookup yields CDR1 MNHEY and CDR2 SMNVEV (reference sequence). CDR3 DNA sequence: TGTGCCAGCAGTCTAACTAGAATCAATGAGCAGTTCTTC. Protein sequence: CASSLTRINEQFF.

The rearrangement uses TRBV11-3 and TRBJ2-2, with 7 bases identical to TRBD1. The CDR3 sequence is 18 residues long. Germline loops: CDR1 SGHNT, CDR2 YENEEA. V was pared by 4 bases and J by 0 bases, with 11 bases of the junction left unmatched. Here the CDR3 reads CASSSRQGPYANTGELFF. The CDR3 nucleotides are TGTGCCAGCAGCTCTAGACAGGGTCCTTACGCGAACACCGGGGAGCTGTTTTTT.

This clone was detected only once. The chain is built from TRBV10-3 and TRBJ2-2, with D tentatively TRBD1 (5 bases). The V end lost 2 bases, the J end lost 7 bases, and 11 bases lay between the germline ends. This CDR3 has 14 residues. Looked up from germline, CDR1 is ENHRY and CDR2 is SYGVKD. The CDR3 sequence: CAISEAGNHGELFF. The CDR3 coding sequence is TGTGCCATCAGTGAGGCAGGGAATCACGGGGAGCTGTTTTTT.

The gene calls are TRBV27 and TRBJ2-2; 7 nucleotides align to TRBD1. Germline lookup yields CDR1 MNHEY and CDR2 SMNVEV (reference sequence). This CDR3 contains 14 residues. Trimming removed 5 bases from V and 5 bases from J; junction bases left unmatched: 5. CDR3 amino acids: CASSLTGKTGELFF. The DNA of the CDR3 is TGTGCCAGCAGTCTGACAGGGAAAACCGGGGAGCTGTTTTTT.

The chain carries TRBV10-3 and TRBJ1-4, with 8 bases identical to TRBD1. This CDR3 comprises 16 residues. Germline loops: CDR1 ENHRY, CDR2 SYGVKD. V shed 2 bases, J shed 8 bases, and the junction held 10 bases outside the gene matches. For the CDR3, the DNA is TGTGCCATCAGTGAGAATGGACAGGGAGAGATAGAAAAACTGTTTTTT. It yields the protein CAISENGQGEIEKLFF.

The J gene is TRBJ1-1, the V gene TRBV7-9, with 11 bases fitting TRBD1. V lost 6 bases, J lost 4 bases, and 4 bases stayed unmatched. Per the germline V gene, CDR1 is SEHNR and CDR2 is FQNEAQ (reference sequence). The CDR3 is made up of 14 amino acids. CDR3 amino acids: CASSSGTGGTEAFF. The CDR3 bases are TGTGCCAGCAGTTCCGGGACAGGGGGCACTGAAGCTTTCTTT. The full variable domain, with the rest looked up from reference TRBV7-9 and TRBJ1-1, is DTGVSQNPRHKITKRGQNVTFRCDPISEHNRLYWYRQTLGQGPEFLTYFQNEAQLEKSRLLSDRFSAERPKGSFSTLEIQRTEQGDSAMYLCASSSGTGGTEAFFGQGTRLTVV.

The rearrangement links TRBV30 to TRBJ2-1, with no clear D. Deletions cut 2 bases from V and 7 bases from J, with 9 bases between. This CDR3 spans 12 amino acids. In germline, CDR1 is GTSNPN, CDR2 SVGIG (reference sequence). The CDR3 loop is CAWSTLSNEQFF. In DNA form, the CDR3 reads TGTGCCTGGAGTACTCTTTCAAATGAGCAGTTCTTC.

This clone occurred once. V usage is TRBV7-2 and J usage is TRBJ1-1; 7 nucleotides align to TRBD1. The CDR3 runs to 15 residues. Germline V gene data show CDR1 as SGHTA and CDR2 as FQGNSA. V dropped 2 bases and J dropped 1; count of bases not matched to a gene: 4. The DNA for the CDR3 is TGTGCCAGCAGCTTATATACAGGGGAGAACACTGAAGCTTTCTTT. This translates into CASSLYTGENTEAFF. The full variable domain, rest sourced from reference TRBV7-2 and TRBJ1-1, is GAGVSQSPSNKVTEKGKDVELRCDPISGHTALYWYRQSLGQGLEFLIYFQGNSAPDKSGLPSDRFSAERTGGSVSTLTIQRTQQEDSAVYLCASSLYTGENTEAFFGQGTRLTVV.

The chain couples TRBV7-9 to TRBJ1-5; the D gene is possibly TRBD1 (6 bases). The CDR3 runs to 13 residues. Between the trimmed V and J ends, which lost 5 bases and 4 bases, there was a span of 9 bases. Looked up from germline, CDR1 is SEHNR and CDR2 is FQNEAQ (reference sequence). The CDR3 sequence is CASSPDSNQPQHF. In DNA form, the CDR3 reads TGTGCCAGCAGCCCGGACAGTAATCAGCCCCAGCATTTT.

The rearrangement uses TRBV11-2 and TRBJ1-2; TRBD1 matches 8 bases. The germline V gene encodes CDR1 SGHAT and CDR2 FQNNGV. The V and J ends lost 4 bases and 2 bases, in that order; junction bases with no gene match: 3. CDR3 length: 14 amino acids. CDR3 coding DNA: TGTGCCAGCAGCTCTGGACAGGGCAACTATGGCTACACCTTC. Amino acid sequence: CASSSGQGNYGYTF. The full variable domain, completed using reference TRBV11-2 and TRBJ1-2, is EAGVAQSPRYKIIEKRQSVAFWCNPISGHATLYWYQQILGQGPKLLIQFQNNGVVDDSQLPKDRFSAERLKGVDSTLKIQPAKLEDSAVYLCASSSGQGNYGYTFGSGTRLTVV.

The chain has TRBV11-2 and TRBJ1-1; 7 bases match TRBD1. The length of the CDR3 is 16 residues. Germline values: CDR1 SGHAT, CDR2 FQNNGV. The junction had 13 bases not matched to a gene; V was cut back by 5 bases and J by 4 bases. The CDR3, as DNA: TGTGCCAGCAGCCGACTGTTCGGGGACAGCACCACTGAAGCTTTCTTT. Its protein is CASSRLFGDSTTEAFF.

CDR3 region: CASSLRDGYEQFF. The CDR3 nucleotides read TGTGCCAGCAGTTTGCGGGACGGGTATGAGCAGTTCTTC. The genes are TRBV27 and TRBJ2-1, with D possibly being TRBD2 (6 bases). This CDR3 comprises 13 residues. Germline V gives CDR1 MNHEY, CDR2 SMNVEV (reference sequence). V was trimmed by 3 bases and J by 8 bases, leaving 11 bases between them.

The V call is TRBV2, the J call TRBJ1-2; D gene ambiguous. CDR3 size: 15 residues. Germline V gene sequence: CDR1 SNHLY, CDR2 FYNNEI. V was clipped by 3 bases and J by 10 bases, with 21 bases between them. Here the CDR3 DNA reads TGTGCCAGCAGTGAGACCTTCGACTCCGGAATAGACTACACCTTC. It translates to CASSETFDSGIDYTF.

The chain links TRBV10-3 to TRBJ2-3; D possibly corresponds to TRBD2 (6 bases). The CDR3 has 15 residues. Germline-derived CDR1 and CDR2 are ENHRY and SYGVKD. V was pared by 6 bases and J by 3 bases, with 16 bases between. CDR3 in DNA: TGTGCCATCAGGGGTTCGGAGGGCCTAACAGATACGCAGTATTTT. Translated: CAIRGSEGLTDTQYF.

This clone was seen a single time. This sequence joins TRBV30 and TRBJ2-7, with 11 bases that match TRBD2. Looked up from germline, CDR1 is GTSNPN and CDR2 is SVGIG (reference sequence). The CDR3 consists of 13 residues. J was trimmed by 2 bases and V by 4 bases; bases with no gene match: 1. The CDR3, as DNA: TGTGCCTGGAATAGCGGGAGGGCCTACGAGCAGTACTTC. Its translation is CAWNSGRAYEQYF.